A selection of T cell receptor beta chains follows, all from one sample in a study of T-cell memory formation after mild COVID-19. MiXCR was run by TCRdb on the 5' RACE reads, yielding one entry per CDR3 protein. Counted here are 150,000 to 200,000 distinct CDR3 sequences, roughly 23% occurring once; the ten biggest clones make up 20% to 25%. The source material was PBMCs or a T cell subset sorted from them (not recorded which). The receptors derive from an adult woman who had mild COVID-19 (a few samples of this study predate the infection). Cell type and time point are not known. Each CDR3 is given with its conserved first and last residue. Each record gives: clone size, J gene, D gene, V gene, CDR3 protein, CDR3 DNA. D genes are given only for firm matches. Rows give clone size only sometimes, using once, few, many, or a class for an expanded clone.

clone size: few
J gene: TRBJ1-1
D gene: NA
V gene: TRBV11-2
CDR3 protein: CAVPIRETTEAFF
CDR3 DNA: TGTGCCGTACCGATCAGGGAAACTACTGAAGCTTTCTTT

clone size: NA
J gene: TRBJ2-5
D gene: TRBD2
V gene: TRBV6-5
CDR3 protein: CASSLIAGGQETQYF
CDR3 DNA: TGTGCCAGCAGCCTCATAGCGGGGGGCCAAGAGACCCAGTACTTC

clone size: NA
J gene: TRBJ2-7
D gene: NA
V gene: TRBV27
CDR3 protein: CASSLSRAHEQYF
CDR3 DNA: TGTGCCAGCAGTTTATCGAGGGCCCACGAGCAGTACTTC

clone size: NA
J gene: TRBJ2-7
D gene: TRBD2
V gene: TRBV11-2
CDR3 protein: CASSLVTSGVTYEQYF
CDR3 DNA: TGTGCCAGCAGCTTAGTAACTAGCGGGGTGACCTACGAGCAGTACTTC

clone size: NA
J gene: TRBJ2-2
D gene: NA
V gene: TRBV27
CDR3 protein: CASSPRTLTGELFF
CDR3 DNA: TGTGCCAGCAGTCCGAGGACCCTAACCGGGGAGCTGTTTTTT

clone size: few
J gene: TRBJ2-1
D gene: NA
V gene: TRBV20-1
CDR3 protein: CSARGQGRDEQFF
CDR3 DNA: TGCAGTGCTAGAGGGCAAGGAAGGGATGAGCAGTTCTTC

clone size: NA
J gene: TRBJ2-7
D gene: NA
V gene: TRBV25-1
CDR3 protein: CASLNELGEQYF
CDR3 DNA: TGTGCCAGCCTCAACGAGCTGGGCGAGCAGTACTTC

clone size: NA
J gene: TRBJ2-3
D gene: TRBD2
V gene: TRBV6-6
CDR3 protein: CASSYFSGGAPDTQYF
CDR3 DNA: TGTGCCAGCAGTTACTTCAGCGGGGGGGCCCCAGATACGCAGTATTTT

clone size: NA
J gene: TRBJ1-5
D gene: TRBD1
V gene: TRBV4-1
CDR3 protein: CASSQELTGQGNQPQHF
CDR3 DNA: TGCGCCAGCAGCCAAGAATTGACGGGACAGGGCAATCAGCCCCAGCATTTT

clone size: NA
J gene: TRBJ1-2
D gene: NA
V gene: TRBV15
CDR3 protein: CATSEDGVRGYTF
CDR3 DNA: TGTGCCACCAGCGAAGATGGGGTTAGGGGCTACACCTTC

clone size: few
J gene: TRBJ2-7
D gene: NA
V gene: TRBV5-6
CDR3 protein: CASSQNAVYEQYF
CDR3 DNA: TGTGCCAGCAGCCAAAATGCCGTCTACGAGCAGTACTTC

clone size: few
J gene: TRBJ1-1
D gene: NA
V gene: TRBV3-1
CDR3 protein: CASSQEEASGRNTEAFF
CDR3 DNA: TGTGCCAGCAGCCAAGAGGAGGCGTCAGGGAGGAACACTGAAGCTTTCTTT

clone size: few
J gene: TRBJ2-7
D gene: NA
V gene: TRBV19
CDR3 protein: CASSASGAPSSYEQYF
CDR3 DNA: TGTGCCAGTAGTGCCTCAGGAGCCCCAAGCTCCTACGAGCAGTACTTC

clone size: NA
J gene: TRBJ2-1
D gene: NA
V gene: TRBV7-9
CDR3 protein: CASSSIDNEQFF
CDR3 DNA: TGTGCCAGCAGCTCCATAGACAATGAGCAGTTCTTC

clone size: NA
J gene: TRBJ1-2
D gene: NA
V gene: TRBV7-9
CDR3 protein: CASSFAHPEKHGYTF
CDR3 DNA: TGTGCCAGCAGCTTCGCTCACCCAGAAAAGCATGGCTACACCTTC

clone size: few
J gene: TRBJ2-7
D gene: TRBD1
V gene: TRBV7-9
CDR3 protein: CASSTSWTGRIYEQYF
CDR3 DNA: TGTGCCAGCAGCACGTCCTGGACAGGCAGAATCTACGAGCAGTACTTC

clone size: few
J gene: TRBJ1-2
D gene: NA
V gene: TRBV4-3
CDR3 protein: CASSQVESGLHGYTF
CDR3 DNA: TGCGCCAGCAGCCAAGTTGAGTCAGGGTTACATGGCTACACCTTC

clone size: NA
J gene: TRBJ2-3
D gene: TRBD2
V gene: TRBV10-3
CDR3 protein: CAIRGAQYF
CDR3 DNA: TGTGCCATCCGGGGGGCGCAGTATTTT

clone size: few
J gene: TRBJ2-7
D gene: NA
V gene: TRBV2
CDR3 protein: CACRATTYEQYF
CDR3 DNA: TGTGCCTGCAGGGCGACGACCTACGAGCAGTACTTC

clone size: NA
J gene: TRBJ2-3
D gene: TRBD2
V gene: TRBV5-1
CDR3 protein: CASSDGGLAVNRQDTQYF
CDR3 DNA: TGCGCCAGCAGCGACGGGGGACTAGCGGTGAATCGTCAGGATACGCAGTATTTT

clone size: NA
J gene: TRBJ2-7
D gene: TRBD1
V gene: TRBV6-2/TRBV6-3
CDR3 protein: CASSIGTARSYEQYF
CDR3 DNA: TGTGCCAGCAGCATAGGGACAGCACGATCCTACGAGCAGTACTTC

clone size: few
J gene: TRBJ1-3
D gene: NA
V gene: TRBV7-9
CDR3 protein: CASSPPGPGNTIYF
CDR3 DNA: TGTGCCAGCAGCCCACCCGGGCCTGGAAACACCATATATTTT

clone size: few
J gene: TRBJ2-3
D gene: NA
V gene: TRBV11-3
CDR3 protein: CASSSNDNTDTQYF
CDR3 DNA: TGTGCCAGCAGCTCCAACGACAACACAGATACGCAGTATTTT

clone size: few
J gene: TRBJ2-3
D gene: NA
V gene: TRBV7-3
CDR3 protein: CASSLIGGPADTQYF
CDR3 DNA: TGTGCCAGCAGCTTAATCGGGGGGCCGGCAGATACGCAGTATTTT

clone size: NA
J gene: TRBJ2-1
D gene: TRBD2
V gene: TRBV27
CDR3 protein: CASSLSGTSPMYNEQFF
CDR3 DNA: TGTGCCAGCAGTTTATCCGGGACTAGCCCTATGTACAATGAGCAGTTCTTC

clone size: NA
J gene: TRBJ2-7
D gene: TRBD2
V gene: TRBV6-5
CDR3 protein: CASSYGGSLGEQYF
CDR3 DNA: TGTGCCAGCAGTTACGGCGGGAGCTTAGGAGAGCAGTACTTC

clone size: NA
J gene: TRBJ2-7
D gene: NA
V gene: TRBV4-2
CDR3 protein: CASSQDRVGYEQYF
CDR3 DNA: TGTGCCAGCAGCCAAGATCGGGTCGGCTACGAGCAGTACTTC

clone size: few
J gene: TRBJ2-7
D gene: NA
V gene: TRBV7-9
CDR3 protein: CASSLDTRTYEQYF
CDR3 DNA: TGTGCCAGCAGCTTAGATACCAGGACCTACGAGCAGTACTTC

clone size: NA
J gene: TRBJ1-5
D gene: NA
V gene: TRBV2
CDR3 protein: CASSAGHLASNQPQHF
CDR3 DNA: TGTGCCAGCAGTGCGGGACACCTGGCAAGCAATCAGCCCCAGCATTTT

clone size: NA
J gene: TRBJ1-5
D gene: NA
V gene: TRBV12-3/TRBV12-4
CDR3 protein: CASSYGQPQHF
CDR3 DNA: TGTGCCAGCAGTTATGGACAGCCCCAGCATTTT

clone size: few
J gene: TRBJ2-7
D gene: TRBD2
V gene: TRBV27
CDR3 protein: CASSQRLAISYEQYF
CDR3 DNA: TGTGCCAGCAGTCAAAGACTAGCGATTAGCTACGAGCAGTACTTC

clone size: NA
J gene: TRBJ2-3
D gene: NA
V gene: TRBV7-6
CDR3 protein: CASSLDGGTGDTQYF
CDR3 DNA: TGTGCCAGCAGCTTAGATGGGGGAACCGGAGATACGCAGTATTTT

clone size: few
J gene: TRBJ2-2
D gene: NA
V gene: TRBV12-3/TRBV12-4
CDR3 protein: CASSRPSVLFGELFF
CDR3 DNA: TGTGCCAGCAGTCGCCCGAGTGTCCTTTTTGGGGAGCTGTTTTTT

clone size: NA
J gene: TRBJ2-3
D gene: NA
V gene: TRBV12-3/TRBV12-4
CDR3 protein: CASSPPQYTDTQYF
CDR3 DNA: TGTGCCAGCAGTCCTCCTCAGTACACAGATACGCAGTATTTT

clone size: NA
J gene: TRBJ2-5
D gene: NA
V gene: TRBV4-1
CDR3 protein: CASSQGANFEETQYF
CDR3 DNA: TGCGCCAGCAGCCAAGGGGCGAATTTCGAGGAGACCCAGTACTTC

clone size: few
J gene: TRBJ1-2
D gene: NA
V gene: TRBV6-5
CDR3 protein: CASSYGRVGDNGYTF
CDR3 DNA: TGTGCCAGCAGTTACGGCAGGGTCGGGGATAATGGCTACACCTTC

clone size: NA
J gene: TRBJ2-3
D gene: NA
V gene: TRBV24-1
CDR3 protein: CATSDSFRVEVTDTQYF
CDR3 DNA: TGTGCCACCAGTGATTCCTTCAGGGTGGAAGTCACAGATACGCAGTATTTT

clone size: few
J gene: TRBJ2-1
D gene: TRBD2
V gene: TRBV10-3
CDR3 protein: CAISSTSGLNEQFF
CDR3 DNA: TGTGCCATCTCATCGACTAGCGGCTTGAATGAGCAGTTCTTC

clone size: NA
J gene: TRBJ2-2
D gene: TRBD2
V gene: TRBV9
CDR3 protein: CASSVGREGTGELFF
CDR3 DNA: TGTGCCAGCAGCGTAGGTCGGGAGGGTACCGGGGAGCTGTTTTTT

clone size: few
J gene: TRBJ2-1
D gene: TRBD2
V gene: TRBV7-9
CDR3 protein: CASSTSGTSELGGRFF
CDR3 DNA: TGTGCCAGCAGCACGTCCGGGACTAGCGAACTGGGGGGGAGGTTCTTC

clone size: NA
J gene: TRBJ2-3
D gene: TRBD2
V gene: TRBV7-6
CDR3 protein: CASSLDGTSGPDTQYF
CDR3 DNA: TGTGCCAGCAGCTTAGACGGGACTAGTGGGCCAGATACGCAGTATTTT

clone size: few
J gene: TRBJ2-1
D gene: TRBD1
V gene: TRBV4-3
CDR3 protein: CASSQDKGAGNEQFF
CDR3 DNA: TGCGCCAGCAGCCAAGATAAGGGGGCGGGTAATGAGCAGTTCTTC

clone size: NA
J gene: TRBJ1-2
D gene: NA
V gene: TRBV4-1
CDR3 protein: CASSPEGTNYGYTF
CDR3 DNA: TGCGCCAGCAGCCCAGAGGGAACGAACTATGGCTACACCTTC

clone size: NA
J gene: TRBJ2-6
D gene: NA
V gene: TRBV13
CDR3 protein: CASSLGLARGGSGANVLTF
CDR3 DNA: TGTGCCAGCAGCTTAGGCTTAGCCAGGGGGGGCTCTGGGGCCAACGTCCTGACTTTC

clone size: few
J gene: TRBJ2-5
D gene: NA
V gene: TRBV12-3/TRBV12-4
CDR3 protein: CASSPDGIWGQYF
CDR3 DNA: TGTGCCAGCAGTCCCGACGGAATATGGGGCCAGTACTTC